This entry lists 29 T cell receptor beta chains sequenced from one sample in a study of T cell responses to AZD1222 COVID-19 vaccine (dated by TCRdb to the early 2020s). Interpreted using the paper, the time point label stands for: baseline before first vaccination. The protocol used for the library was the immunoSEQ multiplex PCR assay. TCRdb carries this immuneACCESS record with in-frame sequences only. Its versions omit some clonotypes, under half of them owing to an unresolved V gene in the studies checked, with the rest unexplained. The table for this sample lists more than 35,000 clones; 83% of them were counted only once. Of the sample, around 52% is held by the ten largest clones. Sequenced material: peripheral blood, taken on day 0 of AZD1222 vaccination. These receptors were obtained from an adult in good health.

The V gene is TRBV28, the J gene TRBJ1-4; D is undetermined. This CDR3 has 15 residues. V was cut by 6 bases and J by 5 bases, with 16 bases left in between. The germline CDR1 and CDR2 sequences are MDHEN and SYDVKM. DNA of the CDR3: TGTGCCAGCAGCCTCTTGGCCGGGCTCAATGAAAAACTGTTTTTT. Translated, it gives CASSLLAGLNEKLFF.

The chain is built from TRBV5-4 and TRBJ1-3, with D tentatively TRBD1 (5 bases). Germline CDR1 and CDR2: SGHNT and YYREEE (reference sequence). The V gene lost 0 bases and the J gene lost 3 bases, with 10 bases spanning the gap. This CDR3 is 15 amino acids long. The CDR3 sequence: CASSLAGSGGNTIYF. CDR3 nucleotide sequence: TGTGCCAGCAGCTTGGCAGGGTCAGGTGGAAACACCATATATTTT.

This CDR3 reads CASSLGDRGNQPQHF. DNA for the CDR3: TGTGCCAGCAGCTTAGGGGACAGGGGCAATCAGCCCCAGCATTTT. V gene TRBV7-9 combines with J gene TRBJ1-5; 9 positions agree with TRBD1. The CDR3 loop spans 15 amino acids. Trimming at V came to 1 base and at J to 2 bases, leaving 0 bases not matched to a gene. Germline V gene lookup returns CDR1 SEHNR and CDR2 FQNEAQ (reference sequence).

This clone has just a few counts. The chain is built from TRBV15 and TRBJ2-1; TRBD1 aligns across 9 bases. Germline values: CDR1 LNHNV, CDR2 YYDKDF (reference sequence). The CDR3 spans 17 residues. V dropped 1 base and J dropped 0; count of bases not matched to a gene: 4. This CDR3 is CATSRGQGVSSYNEQFF. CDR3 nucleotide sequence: TGTGCCACCAGCAGAGGACAGGGGGTGAGCTCCTACAATGAGCAGTTCTTC.

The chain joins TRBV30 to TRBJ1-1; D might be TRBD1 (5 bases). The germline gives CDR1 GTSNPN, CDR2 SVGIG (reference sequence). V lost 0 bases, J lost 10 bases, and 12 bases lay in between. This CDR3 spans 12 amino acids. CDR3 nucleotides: TGTGCCTGGAGTGTAAGGTCGGGGGGAGCTTTCTTT. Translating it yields CAWSVRSGGAFF.

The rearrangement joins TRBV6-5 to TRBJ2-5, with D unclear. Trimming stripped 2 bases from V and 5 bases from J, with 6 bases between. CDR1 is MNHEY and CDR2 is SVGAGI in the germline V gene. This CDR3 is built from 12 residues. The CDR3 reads CASSYKEETQYF. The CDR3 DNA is TGTGCCAGCAGTTACAAAGAGGAGACCCAGTACTTC.

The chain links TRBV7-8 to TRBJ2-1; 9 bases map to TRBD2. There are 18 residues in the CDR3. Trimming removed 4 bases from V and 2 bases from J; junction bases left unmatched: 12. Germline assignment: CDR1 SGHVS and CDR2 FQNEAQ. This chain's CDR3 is CASSSVAGAGRTYNEQFF. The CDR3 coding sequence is TGTGCCAGCAGCTCGGTAGCGGGAGCGGGCAGGACCTACAATGAGCAGTTCTTC.

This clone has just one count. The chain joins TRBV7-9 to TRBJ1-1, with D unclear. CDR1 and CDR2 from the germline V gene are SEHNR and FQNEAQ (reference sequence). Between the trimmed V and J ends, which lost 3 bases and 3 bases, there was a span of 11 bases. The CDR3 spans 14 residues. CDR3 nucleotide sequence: TGTGCCAGCAGCTTGTGGGAGAGGGACACTGAAGCTTTCTTT. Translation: CASSLWERDTEAFF.

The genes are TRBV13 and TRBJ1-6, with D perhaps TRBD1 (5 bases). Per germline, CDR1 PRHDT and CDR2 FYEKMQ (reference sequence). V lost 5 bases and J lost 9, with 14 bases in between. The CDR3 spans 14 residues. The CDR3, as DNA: TGTGCCAGCAGCCTCAGGGCAAAGGCTTCACCCCTCCACTTT. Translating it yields CASSLRAKASPLHF.

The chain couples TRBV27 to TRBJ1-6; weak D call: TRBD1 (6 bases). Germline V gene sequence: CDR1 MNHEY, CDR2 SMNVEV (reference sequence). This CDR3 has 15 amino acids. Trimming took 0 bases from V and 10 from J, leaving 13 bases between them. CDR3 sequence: CASSLSGQPGSPLHF. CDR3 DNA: TGTGCCAGCAGTTTATCCGGACAGCCGGGCTCACCCCTCCACTTT.

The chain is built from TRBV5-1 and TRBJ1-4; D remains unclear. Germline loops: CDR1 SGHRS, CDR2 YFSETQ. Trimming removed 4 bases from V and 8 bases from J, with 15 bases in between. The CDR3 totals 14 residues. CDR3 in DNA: TGCGCCAGCAGCAGCGGGGTCTTGGGCGAAAAACTGTTTTTT. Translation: CASSSGVLGEKLFF.

The DNA for the CDR3 is TGTGCCAGCTCTCCAGGGGGCTACGAGCAGTACTTC. Protein product: CASSPGGYEQYF. V gene TRBV18 combines with J gene TRBJ2-7, with 7 bases that match TRBD1. With V trimmed by 6 bases and J by 3 bases, 2 bases remained unmatched. This CDR3 comprises 12 residues. Germline V lookup: CDR1 KGHSH, CDR2 LQKENI.

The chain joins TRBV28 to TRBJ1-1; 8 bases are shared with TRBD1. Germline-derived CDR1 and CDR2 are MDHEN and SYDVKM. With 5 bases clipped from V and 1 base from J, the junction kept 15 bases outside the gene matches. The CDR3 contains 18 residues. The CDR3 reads CASSGSSRGLRWNTEAFF. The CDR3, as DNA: TGTGCCAGCAGTGGATCCTCCAGGGGGCTACGTTGGAACACTGAAGCTTTCTTT.

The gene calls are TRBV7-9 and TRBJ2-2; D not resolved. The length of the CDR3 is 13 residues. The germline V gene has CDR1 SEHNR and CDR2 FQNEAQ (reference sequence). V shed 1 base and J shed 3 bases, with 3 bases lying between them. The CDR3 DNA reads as TGTGCCAGCAGCTTAGAGGACACCGGGGAGCTGTTTTTT. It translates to CASSLEDTGELFF.

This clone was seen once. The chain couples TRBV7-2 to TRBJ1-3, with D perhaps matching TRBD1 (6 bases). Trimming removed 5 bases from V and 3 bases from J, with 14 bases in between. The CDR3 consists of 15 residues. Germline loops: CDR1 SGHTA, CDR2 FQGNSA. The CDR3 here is CASSPRGARGNTIYF. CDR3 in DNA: TGTGCCAGCAGCCCACGGGGGGCACGTGGAAACACCATATATTTT. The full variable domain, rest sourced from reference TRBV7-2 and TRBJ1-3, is GAGVSQSPSNKVTEKGKDVELRCDPISGHTALYWYRQSLGQGLEFLIYFQGNSAPDKSGLPSDRFSAERTGGSVSTLTIQRTQQEDSAVYLCASSPRGARGNTIYFGEGSWLTVV.

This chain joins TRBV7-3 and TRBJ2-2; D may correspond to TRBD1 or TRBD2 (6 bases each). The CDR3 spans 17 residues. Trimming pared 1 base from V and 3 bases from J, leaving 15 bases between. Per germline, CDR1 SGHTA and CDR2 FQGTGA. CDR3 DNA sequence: TGTGCCAGCAGCTTAATCGCCCGGGGGCGGGACACCGGGGAGCTGTTTTTT. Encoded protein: CASSLIARGRDTGELFF. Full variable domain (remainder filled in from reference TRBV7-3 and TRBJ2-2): GAGVSQTPSNKVTEKGKYVELRCDPISGHTALYWYRQSLGQGPEFLIYFQGTGAADDSGLPNDRFFAVRPEGSVSTLKIQRTERGDSAVYLCASSLIARGRDTGELFFGEGSRLTVL.

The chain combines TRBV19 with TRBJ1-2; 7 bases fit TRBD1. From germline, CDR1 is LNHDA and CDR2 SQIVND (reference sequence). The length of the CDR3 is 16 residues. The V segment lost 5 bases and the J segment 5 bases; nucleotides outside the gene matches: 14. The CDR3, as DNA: TGTGCCAGTAGTCGAAGGGACAGAGCCAAGGGTTATGGCTACACCTTC. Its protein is CASSRRDRAKGYGYTF. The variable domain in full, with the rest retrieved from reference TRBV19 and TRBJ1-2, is DGGITQSPKYLFRKEGQNVTLSCEQNLNHDAMYWYRQDPGQGLRLIYYSQIVNDFQKGDIAEGYSVSREKKESFPLTVTSAQKNPTAFYLCASSRRDRAKGYGYTFGSGTRLTVV.

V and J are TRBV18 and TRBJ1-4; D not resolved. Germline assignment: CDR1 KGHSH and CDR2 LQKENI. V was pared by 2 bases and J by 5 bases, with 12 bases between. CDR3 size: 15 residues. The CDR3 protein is CASSPSSSQNEKLFF. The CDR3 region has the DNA TGTGCCAGCTCACCAAGCTCTTCCCAAAATGAAAAACTGTTTTTT.

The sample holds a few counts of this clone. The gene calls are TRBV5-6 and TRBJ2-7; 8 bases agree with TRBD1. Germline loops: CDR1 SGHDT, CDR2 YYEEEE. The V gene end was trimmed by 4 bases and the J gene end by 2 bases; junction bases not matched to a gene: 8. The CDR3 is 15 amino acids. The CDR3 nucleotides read TGTGCCAGCAGCCACGTGACAGGGGTCGCCTACGAGCAGTACTTC. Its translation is CASSHVTGVAYEQYF.

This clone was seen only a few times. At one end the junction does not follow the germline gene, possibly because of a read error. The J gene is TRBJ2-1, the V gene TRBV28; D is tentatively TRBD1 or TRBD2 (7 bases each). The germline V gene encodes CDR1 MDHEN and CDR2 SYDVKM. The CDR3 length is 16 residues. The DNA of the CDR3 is TGTGCCAGTAGTTTAGGGAGGGGGCTATCCTACAATGAGCAGTTCTTC. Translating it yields CASSLGRGLSYNEQFF.

The DNA for the CDR3 is TGTGCCAGCGGTAATGGAGGGAATGAAAAACTGTTTTTT. Its protein product is CASGNGGNEKLFF. The chain is built from TRBV12-3 or TRBV12-4 and TRBJ1-4; D remains ambiguous. The V end was cut by 8 bases, the J end by 5 bases, with 12 bases between. The CDR3 spans 13 residues.

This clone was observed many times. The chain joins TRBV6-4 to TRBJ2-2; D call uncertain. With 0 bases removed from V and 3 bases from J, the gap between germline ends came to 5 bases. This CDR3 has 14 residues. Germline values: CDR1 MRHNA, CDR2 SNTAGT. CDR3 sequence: CASSDSFYTGELFF. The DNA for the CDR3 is TGTGCCAGCAGTGACTCGTTTTACACCGGGGAGCTGTTTTTT.

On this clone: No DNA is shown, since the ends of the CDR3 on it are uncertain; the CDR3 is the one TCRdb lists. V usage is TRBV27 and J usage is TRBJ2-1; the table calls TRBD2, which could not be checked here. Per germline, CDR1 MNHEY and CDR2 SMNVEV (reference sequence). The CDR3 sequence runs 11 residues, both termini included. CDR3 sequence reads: CASSSSGEQFF.

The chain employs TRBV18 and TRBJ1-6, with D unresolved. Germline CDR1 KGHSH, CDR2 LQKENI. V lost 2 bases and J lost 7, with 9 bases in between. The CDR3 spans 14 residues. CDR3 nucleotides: TGTGCCAGCTCACCAACGGACGAGAATTCACCCCTCCACTTT. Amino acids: CASSPTDENSPLHF.

The CDR3 loop reads CAWNRAGELFF. The CDR3 DNA follows: TGTGCCTGGAACAGGGCCGGGGAGCTGTTTTTT. The genes are TRBV30 and TRBJ2-2, with D tentatively TRBD1 (6 bases). In germline, CDR1 is GTSNPN, CDR2 SVGIG (reference sequence). The CDR3 sequence is 11 residues long. V gave up 4 bases and J gave up 6 bases, with 6 bases separating them.

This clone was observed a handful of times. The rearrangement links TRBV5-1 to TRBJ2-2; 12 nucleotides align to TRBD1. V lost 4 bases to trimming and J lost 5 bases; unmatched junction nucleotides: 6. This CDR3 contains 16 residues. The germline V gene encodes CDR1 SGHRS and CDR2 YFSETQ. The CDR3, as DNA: TGCGCCAGCAGCGGGGGACAGGGGGCGCGAACCGGGGAGCTGTTTTTT. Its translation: CASSGGQGARTGELFF.

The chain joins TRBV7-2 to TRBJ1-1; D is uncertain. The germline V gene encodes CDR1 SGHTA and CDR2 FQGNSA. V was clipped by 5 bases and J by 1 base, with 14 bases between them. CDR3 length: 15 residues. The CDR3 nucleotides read TGTGCCAGCAGCCGCTGGCCCGAGGGGAACACTGAAGCTTTCTTT. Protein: CASSRWPEGNTEAFF.

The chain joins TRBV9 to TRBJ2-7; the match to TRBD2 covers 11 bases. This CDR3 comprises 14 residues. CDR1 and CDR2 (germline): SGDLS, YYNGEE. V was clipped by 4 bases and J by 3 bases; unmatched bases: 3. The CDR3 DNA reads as TGTGCCAGCAGCTATCTAGCGGGGGGCTACGAGCAGTACTTC. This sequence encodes CASSYLAGGYEQYF. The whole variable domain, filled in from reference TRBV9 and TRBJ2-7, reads DSGVTQTPKHLITATGQRVTLRCSPRSGDLSVYWYQQSLDQGLQFLIQYYNGEERAKGNILERFSAQQFPDLHSELNLSSLELGDSALYFCASSYLAGGYEQYFGPGTRLTVT.

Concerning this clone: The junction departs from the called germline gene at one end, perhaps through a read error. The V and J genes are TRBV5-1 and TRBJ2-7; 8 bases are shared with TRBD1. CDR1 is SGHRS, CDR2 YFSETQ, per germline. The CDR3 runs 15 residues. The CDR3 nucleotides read TGCGCCAGCAGCGACCTGACAGGGGCCTCCAACGAGCAGTACTTC. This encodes CASSDLTGASNEQYF.